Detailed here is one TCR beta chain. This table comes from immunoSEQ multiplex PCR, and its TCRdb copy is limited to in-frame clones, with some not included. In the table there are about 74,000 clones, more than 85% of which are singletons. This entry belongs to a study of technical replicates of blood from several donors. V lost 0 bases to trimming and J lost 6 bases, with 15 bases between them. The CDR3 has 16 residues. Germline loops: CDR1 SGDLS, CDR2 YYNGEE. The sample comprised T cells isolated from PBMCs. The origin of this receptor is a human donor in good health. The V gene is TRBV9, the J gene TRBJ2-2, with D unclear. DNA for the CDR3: TGTGCCAGCAGCGTAGTTACTGGTACTTCCCCCGGGGAGCTGTTTTTT. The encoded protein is CASSVVTGTSPGELFF.